The 30 T cell receptor beta chains reported below all come from one sample, sequenced in a study of cytomegalovirus exposure and HLA in healthy donors. Both 60 Vbeta primers and 13 Jbeta primers went into the PCR. Clones were read by immunoSEQ multiplex PCR, and TCRdb kept only the in-frame ones, dropping some. The table shows roughly 120,000 clones, with roughly 8.6% occurring only once. The sequencing input was PBMCs. All receptors derive from a woman aged 40 to 49 in good health and CMV-seropositive.

In this sample, this clone turned up a few times. The chain employs TRBV6-5 and TRBJ1-4; D gene unclear. This CDR3 comprises 16 residues. CDR1 is MNHEY and CDR2 is SVGAGI in the germline V gene. V lost 4 bases, J lost 0 bases, and 12 bases lay in between. The CDR3 DNA sequence: TGTGCCAGCAGTTGGGCCCAGCCAGCAACTAATGAAAAACTGTTTTTT. This sequence encodes CASSWAQPATNEKLFF.

The chain couples TRBV19 to TRBJ1-1; 8 bases agree with TRBD1. The junction had 6 bases not matched to a gene; V was cut back by 5 bases and J by 1 base. Germline CDR1 and CDR2: LNHDA and SQIVND (reference sequence). The CDR3 spans 15 residues. The CDR3 here is CASSSRGRGNTEAFF. In nucleotides, the CDR3 is TGTGCCAGTAGTTCCAGGGGGCGTGGGAACACTGAAGCTTTCTTT.

J is TRBJ1-1 and V is TRBV30; D not resolved. Trimming left V 0 bases short and J 3 bases short, with 14 bases between. The CDR3 is 15 amino acids. Germline V gene sequence: CDR1 GTSNPN, CDR2 SVGIG (reference sequence). CDR3 in DNA: TGTGCCTGGAGTGTACTAAGGCCTGCTGACACTGAAGCTTTCTTT. Protein product: CAWSVLRPADTEAFF.

This clone has more than one count but fewer than ten. The chain links TRBV7-9 to TRBJ1-1; maybe TRBD1 (5 bases). Germline CDR1 reads SEHNR; CDR2 reads FQNEAQ (reference sequence). This CDR3 spans 14 amino acids. V was shortened by 10 bases and J by 3 bases, with 18 bases between the two germline ends. The CDR3 DNA is TGTGCCACCCTGAGGTTGGACATCTACACTGAAGCTTTCTTT. This encodes CATLRLDIYTEAFF.

This clone has a handful of counts. The rearrangement uses TRBV10-3 and TRBJ1-4, with D maybe TRBD1 (6 bases). V shed 0 bases and J shed 8 bases, with 13 bases lying between them. The CDR3 totals 15 residues. Germline V gives CDR1 ENHRY, CDR2 SYGVKD. This CDR3 is CAISESGAGSEKLFF. The CDR3 region has the DNA TGTGCCATCAGTGAGTCGGGGGCAGGTTCGGAAAAACTGTTTTTT.

The chain couples TRBV10-1 to TRBJ2-7; 7 bases are a match to TRBD1. The CDR3 has 18 amino acids. Per the germline V gene, CDR1 is WNHNN and CDR2 is SYGVQD (reference sequence). Losses at the gene ends were 1 base for V and 4 bases for J; bases not matched to a gene: 16. In DNA form, the CDR3 reads TGCGCCAGCAGTGAGTGTGATTCGGGACAGATCTTGTTATACGAGCAGTACTTC. Translated: CASSECDSGQILLYEQYF.

Only a few counts were recorded for this clone. The CDR3 DNA sequence: TGTGCCAGCTTGGGCCCGGGACTAGCGGGAAAGAGGAGCACAGATACGCAGTATTTT. Residues: CASLGPGLAGKRSTDTQYF. The genes are TRBV2 and TRBJ2-3, with 13 bases matching TRBD2. The germline gives CDR1 SNHLY, CDR2 FYNNEI. The trim removed 8 bases at V and 0 bases at J, leaving 14 bases unmatched. CDR3 length: 19 residues.

The chain links TRBV30 to TRBJ2-7; 7 nucleotides line up with TRBD1. Unmatched junction bases numbered 11, after V lost 3 bases and J lost 3 bases. The CDR3 spans 15 residues. Germline loops: CDR1 GTSNPN, CDR2 SVGIG (reference sequence). The DNA of the CDR3 is TGTGCCTGGAGACCAATAAACAGGGGCGGCTACGAGCAGTACTTC. It translates to CAWRPINRGGYEQYF. Variable domain in full (rest from reference TRBV30 and TRBJ2-7): SQTIHQWPATLVQPVGSPLSLECTVEGTSNPNLYWYRQAAGRGLQLLFYSVGIGQISSEVPQNLSASRPQDRQFILSSKKLLLSDSGFYLCAWRPINRGGYEQYFGPGTRLTVT.

This clone has a handful of counts. This rearrangement joins TRBV12-5 to TRBJ2-5, with D uncertain. Trimming took 5 bases from V and 1 from J, leaving 11 bases between them. Looked up from germline, CDR1 is LGHNT and CDR2 is FRNRAP. The CDR3 runs 14 residues. This chain's CDR3 is CASGPPSPQETQYF. The CDR3 DNA sequence: TGTGCTAGTGGTCCCCCCTCCCCCCAAGAGACCCAGTACTTC.

This clone has just a few counts. The junction and the germline gene differ at one end; a read error may be behind it. The J gene is TRBJ2-7, the V gene TRBV6-5; tentatively, D is TRBD2 (5 bases). This CDR3 is built from 16 residues. Germline loops: CDR1 MNHEY, CDR2 SVGAGI. CDR3 protein: CASNYSPEGGPGEQYF. The CDR3 bases are TGTGCCAGCAATTACTCGCCCGAGGGTGGCCCTGGCGAGCAGTACTTC.

This chain connects TRBV25-1 to TRBJ2-6, with unresolved D. The CDR3 contains 17 residues. Germline CDR1 is MGHDK and CDR2 is SYGVNS. The ends were cut back, 2 bases at V and 1 base at J, with 12 bases in the middle. The CDR3 protein is CASSELGTSSGANVLTF. In DNA, the CDR3 is TGTGCCAGCAGTGAACTAGGTACTTCTTCTGGGGCCAACGTCCTGACTTTC.

This clone has a handful of counts. The chain employs TRBV5-1 and TRBJ2-1; 7 positions agree with TRBD1. This CDR3 spans 13 amino acids. Trimming cost V 4 bases and J 5 bases; bases outside gene matches: 3. Germline V gives CDR1 SGHRS, CDR2 YFSETQ. CDR3 sequence: CASSVGQNNEQFF. In nucleotides, the CDR3 is TGCGCCAGCAGCGTGGGACAGAACAATGAGCAGTTCTTC.

The chain combines TRBV7-9 with TRBJ1-5, with 7 positions matching TRBD1. This CDR3 comprises 15 residues. CDR1 is SEHNR, CDR2 FQNEAQ, per germline (reference sequence). V shed 5 bases, J shed 7 bases, and the junction held 11 bases outside the gene matches. The CDR3, as DNA: TGTGCCAGCAGCCAGACAGGGTCCCCCAGCCAGCCCCAGCATTTT. The encoded protein is CASSQTGSPSQPQHF.

This clone was found a few times. This chain links TRBV6-1 with TRBJ1-4; D is uncertain. From germline, CDR1 is MNHNS and CDR2 SASEGT. CDR3 length equals 15 residues. Trimming pared 1 base from V and 0 bases from J, leaving 6 bases between. For the CDR3, the DNA is TGTGCCAGCAGTGAAGGGTCAGCAACTAATGAAAAACTGTTTTTT. Residues: CASSEGSATNEKLFF.

This sequence joins TRBV18 and TRBJ2-5, with D maybe TRBD1 (5 bases). The CDR3 length is 15 residues. The germline V gene has CDR1 KGHSH and CDR2 LQKENI. The germline V and J ends were trimmed by 3 bases and 1 base, with 12 bases remaining between them. The CDR3 nucleotides read TGTGCCAGCTCACCTCAACTGACAGCCCAAGAGACCCAGTACTTC. Translated: CASSPQLTAQETQYF.

J is TRBJ1-1 and V is TRBV11-2; D might be TRBD1 (5 bases). The germline CDR1 and CDR2 sequences are SGHAT and FQNNGV. The CDR3 contains 16 residues. The V and J ends lost 1 base and 0 bases respectively, with 12 bases between them. CDR3 DNA: TGTGCCAGCAGCTTAGGGGGCCGACAGATGAACACTGAAGCTTTCTTT. Protein product: CASSLGGRQMNTEAFF.

This clone appeared a few times. The CDR3 DNA sequence: TGCAGCGTTCCAGAGGTAGCGGGGGTGTTCCAAGAGACCCAGTACTTC. Amino acids: CSVPEVAGVFQETQYF. The rearrangement uses TRBV29-1 and TRBJ2-5; TRBD2 matches at 9 bases. The CDR3 has 16 residues. From germline, CDR1 is SQVTM and CDR2 ANQGSEA. With 5 bases clipped from V and 1 base from J, the junction kept 11 bases outside the gene matches.

The gene calls are TRBV30 and TRBJ1-1; possible D gene TRBD1, 5 bases. V shed 0 bases and J shed 0 bases, with 5 bases lying between them. The CDR3 consists of 13 residues. The germline V gene encodes CDR1 GTSNPN and CDR2 SVGIG (reference sequence). CDR3 residues: CAWSVQVNTEAFF. CDR3 nucleotides: TGTGCCTGGAGTGTACAGGTGAACACTGAAGCTTTCTTT.

The table lists this clone with a few counts. The chain has TRBV4-1 and TRBJ2-7; 7 nucleotides line up with TRBD1. Germline CDR1 is MGHRA and CDR2 is YSYEKL. Trimming at V came to 3 bases and at J to 5 bases, leaving 7 bases not matched to a gene. The CDR3 is 14 residues long. The DNA for the CDR3 is TGCGCCAGCAGCCAGCCCGGGACAGAAGACGAGCAGTACTTC. It codes for CASSQPGTEDEQYF.

This clone appeared a few times. The chain combines TRBV11-1 with TRBJ1-1; unclear D gene. Per germline, CDR1 SGHAT and CDR2 FQDESV (reference sequence). The length of the CDR3 is 12 residues. V lost 2 bases and J 3 bases, leaving 4 bases between the germline ends. CDR3 DNA: TGTGCCAGCAGCTTATCGGACACTGAAGCTTTCTTT. Translated: CASSLSDTEAFF.

This clone was picked up a small number of times. The chain is built from TRBV7-6 and TRBJ2-3, with TRBD2 identical over 11 bases. The CDR3 is 14 amino acids. Germline CDR1 SGHVS, CDR2 FNYEAQ. The V segment lost 2 bases and the J segment 8 bases; nucleotides outside the gene matches: 3. CDR3 in amino acids: CASSLIAGGGTQYF. CDR3 DNA sequence: TGTGCCAGCAGCTTAATAGCGGGGGGGGGTACGCAGTATTTT. Based on the CDR3 plus reference TRBV7-6 and TRBJ2-3, the full variable domain is GAGVSQSPRYKVTKRGQDVALRCDPISGHVSLYWYRQALGQGPEFLTYFNYEAQQDKSGLPNDRFSAERPEGSISTLTIQRTEQRDSAMYRCASSLIAGGGTQYFGPGTRLTVL.

This chain uses TRBV5-6 with TRBJ1-1; weak D call: TRBD1 (6 bases). Germline V lookup: CDR1 SGHDT, CDR2 YYEEEE. Trimming shortened V by 0 bases and J by 10 bases, and 10 bases separated the two germline ends. The CDR3 runs 12 residues. The CDR3 here is CASSLVGAAAFF. The CDR3 region has the DNA TGTGCCAGCAGCTTGGTGGGGGCGGCAGCTTTCTTT.

This clone was observed a few times. The V call is TRBV6-5, the J call TRBJ1-1; D ambiguous. This CDR3 comprises 15 residues. Trimming took off 3 bases at V and 1 base at J, with 12 bases between the two ends. Germline values: CDR1 MNHEY, CDR2 SVGAGI. The CDR3 DNA follows: TGTGCCAGCAGTTATGGAGGGTATCGGAACACTGAAGCTTTCTTT. It yields the protein CASSYGGYRNTEAFF.

This clone was seen more than once but under ten times. The chain combines TRBV5-1 with TRBJ1-1; maybe TRBD1 (6 bases). Germline V gives CDR1 SGHRS, CDR2 YFSETQ. V shed 4 bases and J shed 4 bases, with 14 bases lying between them. This CDR3 has 14 residues. The CDR3 DNA reads as TGCGCCAGCAGCGAAACGACAGGCGGCACTGAAGCTTTCTTT. Its protein product is CASSETTGGTEAFF.

Only a few counts were recorded for this clone. CDR3 sequence: CASSSTSAGGPMEAYNEQFF. In DNA, the CDR3 is TGCGCCAGCAGCTCAACCTCCGCGGGGGGGCCGATGGAAGCCTACAATGAGCAGTTCTTC. The chain links TRBV5-1 to TRBJ2-1; TRBD2 matches 9 bases. The CDR3 length is 20 residues. Germline lookup yields CDR1 SGHRS and CDR2 YFSETQ. J gave up 2 bases and V 3 bases, and 18 bases lay outside the gene matches.

CDR3 protein: CAAQIAGGLNEQYF. CDR3 in DNA: TGCGCCGCCCAAATAGCGGGGGGGCTCAACGAGCAGTACTTC. V gene TRBV10-2 combines with J gene TRBJ2-7, with 11 nucleotides matching TRBD2. J was trimmed by 5 bases and V by 11 bases; bases with no gene match: 11. The germline gives CDR1 WSHSY, CDR2 SAAADI. This CDR3 has 14 residues.

The sample holds a few counts of this clone. The chain joins TRBV4-1 to TRBJ1-1, with D perhaps matching TRBD1 (6 bases). Germline CDR1 is MGHRA and CDR2 is YSYEKL. Trimming left V 0 bases short and J 2 bases short, with 10 bases between. The CDR3 extends over 15 amino acids. CDR3 sequence: CASSQEQGINTEAFF. In DNA, the CDR3 is TGCGCCAGCAGCCAAGAACAGGGAATTAACACTGAAGCTTTCTTT.

Turning to this clone: Other nucleotide sequences in the sample specify the same CDR3. The chain employs TRBV29-1 and TRBJ2-1; 8 bases are a match to TRBD2. J was trimmed by 5 bases and V by 1 base; bases with no gene match: 10. This CDR3 is built from 16 residues. CDR1 and CDR2 (germline): SQVTM, ANQGSEA. This CDR3 is CSVEATARGGNNEQFF. CDR3 nucleotide sequence: TGCAGCGTTGAAGCGACAGCCCGGGGGGGTAACAATGAGCAGTTCTTC.

J is TRBJ1-1 and V is TRBV5-1; 8 bases fit TRBD1. V lost 2 bases to trimming and J lost 3 bases; unmatched junction nucleotides: 6. Germline assignment: CDR1 SGHRS and CDR2 YFSETQ. The CDR3 sequence is 15 residues long. The CDR3 loop is CASSLEGTGYTEAFF. CDR3 bases: TGCGCCAGCAGCTTAGAAGGGACAGGATACACTGAAGCTTTCTTT.

The chain is built from TRBV5-1 and TRBJ1-5, with D maybe TRBD1 (6 bases). Trimming stripped 4 bases from V and 0 bases from J, with 14 bases between. The CDR3 sequence is 16 residues long. CDR1 is SGHRS and CDR2 is YFSETQ in the germline V gene. The CDR3 sequence is CASSVGTPNSNQPQHF. Here the CDR3 DNA reads TGCGCCAGCAGCGTCGGGACACCTAATAGCAATCAGCCCCAGCATTTT.